Listed here are 30 T cell receptor beta chains from one sample, sequenced in a study of radiation and T cells in renal cell carcinoma. Assay: immunoSEQ multiplex PCR; the TCRdb copy retains only in-frame clones and omits some. The data contain roughly 160,000 clones, 88% of them singletons. Sample time point: blood 4 weeks post-SBRT, at nephrectomy. Treatment meaning: 15 Gy SBRT to primary tumor, nephrectomy 4 weeks later. This specimen consisted of blood, obtained from a patient whose treatment included radiotherapy and nephrectomy. Receptors originate from a woman between 50 and 59 years old with renal cell carcinoma.

The rearrangement uses TRBV4-1 and TRBJ1-1; D unresolved. The CDR3 sequence is 14 residues long. The V gene's germline CDR1 is MGHRA and CDR2 YSYEKL. V lost 4 bases and J 6 bases, leaving 15 bases between the germline ends. The CDR3 DNA sequence: TGCGCCAGCAGCCCCCGGCAAACGGGCCCTGAAGCTTTCTTT. This sequence encodes CASSPRQTGPEAFF.

The chain links TRBV2 to TRBJ1-4; 7 nucleotides agree with TRBD1. This CDR3 comprises 13 residues. J lost 2 bases, V lost 9 bases, and 3 bases had no gene match. Germline loops: CDR1 SNHLY, CDR2 FYNNEI. The CDR3 loop is CASQQGTNEKLFF. The CDR3 DNA sequence: TGTGCCAGTCAACAGGGGACTAATGAAAAACTGTTTTTT.

The chain couples TRBV20-1 to TRBJ2-7; D is unresolved. The germline gives CDR1 DFQATT, CDR2 SNEGSKA (reference sequence). This CDR3 has 11 residues. The V and J ends lost 5 bases and 6 bases respectively, with 11 bases between them. The CDR3 DNA reads TGCAGTGCTCCGAGAAGCTCCGAGCAGTACTTC. It translates to CSAPRSSEQYF.

This chain joins TRBV18 and TRBJ2-5, with 8 bases lining up with TRBD1. The germline V gene encodes CDR1 KGHSH and CDR2 LQKENI. This CDR3 spans 15 amino acids. The trim removed 6 bases at V and 5 bases at J, leaving 11 bases unmatched. As DNA, the CDR3 is TGTGCCAGCTCGAGGGACAGGCTCAAGGAGGAGACCCAGTACTTC. It translates to CASSRDRLKEETQYF.

The rearrangement joins TRBV5-1 to TRBJ2-7; 8 positions match TRBD1. CDR3 length: 15 residues. V shed 2 bases, J shed 3 bases, and the junction held 7 bases outside the gene matches. Germline V gene sequence: CDR1 SGHRS, CDR2 YFSETQ. Here the CDR3 reads CASSFGTGPLYEQYF. DNA for the CDR3: TGCGCCAGCAGCTTCGGGACAGGCCCCCTCTACGAGCAGTACTTC. Supplemented by reference TRBV5-1 and TRBJ2-7, the full variable domain reads KAGVTQTPRYLIKTRGQQVTLSCSPISGHRSVSWYQQTPGQGLQFLFEYFSETQRNKGNFPGRFSGRQFSNSRSEMNVSTLELGDSALYLCASSFGTGPLYEQYFGPGTRLTVT.

This rearrangement joins TRBV5-4 to TRBJ1-1; possibly TRBD1 for D (5 bases). The CDR3 has 15 residues. The V end was cut by 1 base, the J end by 0 bases, with 10 bases between. Per the germline V gene, CDR1 is SGHNT and CDR2 is YYREEE (reference sequence). CDR3 nucleotides: TGTGCCAGCAGCTTGTTAGGGGCCATGAACACTGAAGCTTTCTTT. Translated, it gives CASSLLGAMNTEAFF.

The rearrangement links TRBV5-1 to TRBJ1-4, with unresolved D. Germline assignment: CDR1 SGHRS and CDR2 YFSETQ. The CDR3 length is 14 residues. V lost 0 bases and J lost 8, with 11 bases in between. As DNA, the CDR3 is TGCGCCAGCAGCTTGGTCGGGTCGGAGGAAAAACTGTTTTTT. It encodes CASSLVGSEEKLFF.

The chain uses TRBV4-3 and TRBJ1-6; D is undetermined. The CDR3 extends over 15 amino acids. Germline CDR1 is LGHNA and CDR2 is YSLEER. V lost 0 bases to trimming and J lost 9 bases, with 12 bases between them. The CDR3 loop is CASSQETTFGSPLHF. In DNA, the CDR3 is TGCGCCAGCAGCCAAGAAACTACATTTGGTTCACCCCTCCACTTT.

V usage is TRBV9 and J usage is TRBJ2-4; TRBD2 aligns across 8 bases. With 0 bases clipped from V and 1 base from J, the junction kept 0 bases outside the gene matches. The CDR3 covers 15 residues. Germline V CDR1 and CDR2: SGDLS, YYNGEE. The DNA for the CDR3 is TGTGCCAGCAGCGTAGGCGGGGGGGCCAAAAACATTCAGTACTTC. Protein sequence: CASSVGGGAKNIQYF.

The count of this clone is one. The chain combines TRBV18 with TRBJ1-5; 7 positions agree with TRBD1. The CDR3 length is 16 residues. Germline V gene lookup returns CDR1 KGHSH and CDR2 LQKENI. The ends lost 5 bases at V and 0 bases at J; junction bases unmatched: 7. For the CDR3, the DNA is TGTGCCAGCTCATCGGGACAGATTAATAGCAATCAGCCCCAGCATTTT. Translated, it gives CASSSGQINSNQPQHF.

The rearrangement uses TRBV5-6 and TRBJ1-5, with unresolved D. The CDR3 sequence is 12 residues long. V lost 1 base to trimming and J lost 6 bases, with 5 bases between them. CDR1 is SGHDT and CDR2 is YYEEEE in the germline V gene. CDR3 region: CASSLSSQPQHF. The CDR3 nucleotides read TGTGCCAGCAGCTTGTCCAGTCAGCCCCAGCATTTT.

The chain couples TRBV5-1 to TRBJ1-1; D unresolved. Trimming left V 2 bases short and J 2 bases short, with 7 bases between. CDR1 and CDR2 (germline): SGHRS, YFSETQ. This CDR3 region has 13 residues. CDR3 nucleotides: TGCGCCAGCAGCTTTGGGGAAAACACTGAAGCTTTCTTT. Translating it yields CASSFGENTEAFF.

This sequence joins TRBV6-6 and TRBJ1-5, with a weak D call TRBD1 (5 bases). Germline V CDR1 and CDR2: MNHNY, SVGAGI (reference sequence). This CDR3 comprises 15 residues. V lost 0 bases, J lost 4 bases, and 10 bases lay in between. The CDR3 DNA follows: TGTGCCAGCAGTTACTCGGGGCTGCGGAATCAGCCCCAGCATTTT. It yields the protein CASSYSGLRNQPQHF.

This rearrangement joins TRBV19 to TRBJ2-7, with 7 bases matching TRBD1. Per germline, CDR1 LNHDA and CDR2 SQIVND (reference sequence). The CDR3 length is 15 residues. V shed 5 bases and J 0 bases; nucleotides not matched to a gene: 7. CDR3 loop: CASSLRQGSSYEQYF. CDR3 nucleotides: TGTGCCAGTAGTCTTCGACAGGGAAGCTCCTACGAGCAGTACTTC.

This rearrangement joins TRBV4-1 to TRBJ1-2, with a weak D call TRBD1 (6 bases). CDR1 MGHRA and CDR2 YSYEKL come from the germline V gene. V dropped 3 bases and J dropped 4 bases, with 15 bases sitting between them. The CDR3 contains 15 residues. The CDR3 reads CASSQDQRQVYGYTF. CDR3 nucleotides: TGCGCCAGCAGCCAGGACCAGAGACAGGTCTATGGCTACACCTTC.

The chain employs TRBV7-6 and TRBJ2-5; D possibly corresponds to TRBD2 (5 bases). The ends were cut back, 1 base at V and 7 bases at J, with 10 bases in the middle. In germline, CDR1 is SGHVS, CDR2 FNYEAQ. The CDR3 runs 13 residues. The CDR3 DNA sequence: TGTGCCAGCAGCTTAGTGCATGGAGGGACCCAGTACTTC. As protein: CASSLVHGGTQYF.

CDR3 loop: CASSEPPAYEQYF. In nucleotides, the CDR3 is TGTGCCAGCAGTGAACCCCCTGCATACGAGCAGTACTTC. This chain connects TRBV2 to TRBJ2-7, with D unresolved. V was trimmed by 2 bases and J by 4 bases, leaving 9 bases between them. The V gene's germline CDR1 is SNHLY and CDR2 FYNNEI. This CDR3 region has 13 residues. Variable domain in full (rest from reference TRBV2 and TRBJ2-7): EPEVTQTPSHQVTQMGQEVILRCVPISNHLYFYWYRQILGQKVEFLVSFYNNEISEKSEIFDDQFSVERPDGSNFTLKIRSTKLEDSAMYFCASSEPPAYEQYFGPGTRLTVT.

The J gene is TRBJ1-1, the V gene TRBV5-1, with 9 bases that match TRBD1. CDR1 SGHRS and CDR2 YFSETQ come from the germline V gene. V lost 0 bases and J lost 5; bases outside the gene matches: 5. This CDR3 contains 15 residues. CDR3 nucleotide sequence: TGCGCCAGCAGCTTGGAGACAGGGGGGGCTACTGAAGCTTTCTTT. Protein product: CASSLETGGATEAFF. The full variable domain, with the rest looked up from reference TRBV5-1 and TRBJ1-1, is KAGVTQTPRYLIKTRGQQVTLSCSPISGHRSVSWYQQTPGQGLQFLFEYFSETQRNKGNFPGRFSGRQFSNSRSEMNVSTLELGDSALYLCASSLETGGATEAFFGQGTRLTVV.

Regarding this clone: Other nucleotide sequences from this sample produce the same CDR3. This chain uses TRBV9 with TRBJ2-7; 7 bases line up with TRBD2. Germline CDR1 and CDR2: SGDLS and YYNGEE. The CDR3 consists of 12 residues. V shed 3 bases, J shed 3 bases, and the junction held 0 bases outside the gene matches. CDR3 coding DNA: TGTGCCAGCAGCGGGGAGGGCTACGAGCAGTACTTC. The encoded protein is CASSGEGYEQYF.

V is TRBV2 and J is TRBJ1-1; D not certain. V was trimmed by 9 bases and J by 8 bases, leaving 16 bases between them. Germline CDR1 is SNHLY and CDR2 is FYNNEI. This CDR3 is built from 12 residues. The CDR3 reads CASGFGLGEAFF. The CDR3 DNA is TGTGCCAGTGGTTTCGGACTCGGGGAAGCTTTCTTT.

The rearrangement uses TRBV4-1 and TRBJ1-1; D call uncertain. This CDR3 region has 13 residues. Looked up from germline, CDR1 is MGHRA and CDR2 is YSYEKL. The germline V and J ends were trimmed by 0 bases and 5 bases, with 7 bases remaining between them. This CDR3 is CASSQEGGTEAFF. CDR3 sequence (DNA): TGCGCCAGCAGCCAAGAGGGAGGGACTGAAGCTTTCTTT.

The CDR3, as DNA: TGCAGCGTTGCAGGATCCTACAATGAGCAGTTCTTC. Encoded protein: CSVAGSYNEQFF. The genes are TRBV29-1 and TRBJ2-1, with D uncertain. Germline V CDR1 and CDR2: SQVTM, ANQGSEA. The CDR3 loop spans 12 amino acids. V was shortened by 4 bases and J by 1 base, with 5 bases between the two germline ends.

The chain employs TRBV2 and TRBJ2-7, with D perhaps matching TRBD2 (6 bases). V gave up 6 bases and J gave up 7 bases, with 16 bases separating them. Per germline, CDR1 SNHLY and CDR2 FYNNEI. CDR3 length: 13 amino acids. CDR3 sequence: CASRVGEEGEQYF. The CDR3 nucleotides are TGTGCCAGCAGAGTCGGGGAGGAAGGAGAGCAGTACTTC.

This clone was counted a single time. The V call is TRBV25-1, the J call TRBJ1-3; no clear D gene. The CDR3 totals 15 residues. Between the trimmed V and J ends, which lost 1 base and 0 bases, there was a span of 7 bases. Germline CDR1 is MGHDK and CDR2 is SYGVNS. The CDR3 DNA follows: TGTGCCAGCAGTGAATTTGGCTACTCTGGAAACACCATATATTTT. This sequence encodes CASSEFGYSGNTIYF.

The CDR3 loop is CASRQRTNTGELFF. As DNA, the CDR3 is TGTGCCAGCAGACAGAGAACGAACACCGGGGAGCTGTTTTTT. V gene TRBV27 combines with J gene TRBJ2-2; D gene ambiguous. V lost 6 bases and J lost 0, with 8 bases in between. CDR1 is MNHEY and CDR2 is SMNVEV in the germline V gene (reference sequence). This CDR3 region has 14 residues.

V usage is TRBV5-4 and J usage is TRBJ1-2; no clear D. The V and J ends lost 4 bases and 4 bases respectively, with 11 bases between them. This CDR3 is 13 amino acids long. CDR1 is SGHNT and CDR2 is YYREEE in the germline V gene (reference sequence). The CDR3 region is CASSIRSGYGYTF. The CDR3 DNA is TGTGCCAGCAGCATAAGGTCGGGCTATGGCTACACCTTC. Looking up the rest from reference TRBV5-4 and TRBJ1-2 gives the full variable domain: ETGVTQSPTHLIKTRGQQVTLRCSSQSGHNTVSWYQQALGQGPQFIFQYYREEENGRGNFPPRFSGLQFPNYSSELNVNALELDDSALYLCASSIRSGYGYTFGSGTRLTVV.

This clone came up a few times. This sequence joins TRBV19 and TRBJ1-1; possibly TRBD1 for D (6 bases). V shed 7 bases and J shed 1 base, with 13 bases lying between them. The CDR3 loop spans 14 amino acids. The germline V gene encodes CDR1 LNHDA and CDR2 SQIVND (reference sequence). DNA of the CDR3: TGTGCCAGTACCATTGGACAGCAGAACACTGAAGCTTTCTTT. This codes for CASTIGQQNTEAFF.

The rearrangement joins TRBV2 to TRBJ2-1; 9 nucleotides agree with TRBD2. J was trimmed by 9 bases and V by 4 bases; bases with no gene match: 10. Germline CDR1 reads SNHLY; CDR2 reads FYNNEI. This CDR3 is built from 15 residues. DNA of the CDR3: TGTGCCAGCAGTGGGATAGCGGGGGTCCGAGGTGAGCAGTTCTTC. Protein product: CASSGIAGVRGEQFF.

The chain's CDR3 is CASSLVFGGGYGYTF. The CDR3 DNA sequence: TGTGCCAGCAGCTTAGTTTTCGGAGGTGGCTATGGCTACACCTTC. The chain recombines TRBV7-2 with TRBJ1-2; D not resolved. The germline V gene has CDR1 SGHTA and CDR2 FQGNSA. V dropped 1 base and J dropped 4 bases, with 13 bases sitting between them. CDR3 size: 15 residues. The full variable domain, rest sourced from reference TRBV7-2 and TRBJ1-2, is GAGVSQSPSNKVTEKGKDVELRCDPISGHTALYWYRQSLGQGLEFLIYFQGNSAPDKSGLPSDRFSAERTGGSVSTLTIQRTQQEDSAVYLCASSLVFGGGYGYTFGSGTRLTVV.

The rearrangement joins TRBV6-1 to TRBJ2-2, with D hard to call. Between the trimmed V and J ends, which lost 11 bases and 1 base, there was a span of 11 bases. The length of the CDR3 is 13 residues. The V gene's germline CDR1 is MNHNS and CDR2 SASEGT. CDR3 in amino acids: CASKDGNTGELFF. CDR3 nucleotides: TGTGCCTCAAAGGACGGGAACACCGGGGAGCTGTTTTTT.